The rows below give T cell receptor beta chains drawn from one sample of a study of T cells in Graves' hyperthyroidism and ophthalmopathy. From the multiplex PCR reads, TCRdb called clonotypes with MiXCR, one entry per CDR3 protein. The data contain about 600,000 distinct CDR3 sequences, 14% of them singletons. Sequences were obtained from blood. These receptors were obtained from a woman between 18 and 29 years old with Graves' ophthalmopathy. Both conserved end residues are part of each CDR3. A D gene is named only where the DNA matches it firmly. Where a row states a size, it is once, few, many or the class of an expanded clone; other rows omit it.

abundance: many; d_gene: TRBD1; j_gene: TRBJ2-5; v_gene: TRBV12-5; CDR3nt: TGTGCTAGTGCTCCCTTGGGACAGGAGGATGAAGAGACCCAGTACTTC; CDR3aa: CASAPLGQEDEETQYF
abundance: many; d_gene: .; j_gene: TRBJ1-6; v_gene: TRBV12-3/TRBV12-4; CDR3nt: TGTGCCAGCAGTTTATCGTCGGGGAGGGGAGGTTCACCCCTCCACTTT; CDR3aa: CASSLSSGRGGSPLHF
abundance: many; d_gene: TRBD2; j_gene: TRBJ2-1; v_gene: TRBV7-6; CDR3nt: TGTGCCAGCAGCTTTGCAACTGGTAGCGGGAGTGGCCAGTTCTTC; CDR3aa: CASSFATGSGSGQFF
abundance: many; d_gene: .; j_gene: TRBJ1-1; v_gene: TRBV7-3; CDR3nt: TGTGCCAGCAGCCAGGACAGACCTTACATGAACACTGAAGCTTTCTTT; CDR3aa: CASSQDRPYMNTEAFF
abundance: many; d_gene: TRBD1; j_gene: TRBJ2-1; v_gene: TRBV3-1; CDR3nt: TGTGCCGTGCTAGACAGGGGACATGAGCAGTTCTTC; CDR3aa: CAVLDRGHEQFF
abundance: many; d_gene: TRBD2; j_gene: TRBJ2-1; v_gene: TRBV3-1; CDR3nt: TGTGCCAGCAGCCAAGACGGGCGGACTAGCGGGTACAATGAGCAGTTCTTC; CDR3aa: CASSQDGRTSGYNEQFF
abundance: few; d_gene: TRBD1; j_gene: TRBJ2-3; v_gene: TRBV10-3; CDR3nt: TGTGCCATCAGTGGTCGGGGACAGGGGGGAGATACGCAGTATTTT; CDR3aa: CAISGRGQGGDTQYF
abundance: many; d_gene: .; j_gene: TRBJ1-5; v_gene: TRBV2; CDR3nt: TGTGCCAGCAGACTGGGCCCACCTTCGGCCCAGCATTTT; CDR3aa: CASRLGPPSAQHF
abundance: .; d_gene: .; j_gene: TRBJ2-4; v_gene: TRBV29-1; CDR3nt: TGCAGCGTTGGGGACTCATTAAACATTCAGTACTTC; CDR3aa: CSVGDSLNIQYF
abundance: many; d_gene: .; j_gene: TRBJ1-1; v_gene: TRBV28; CDR3nt: TGTGCCAGCGTCACAGTGAACACTGAAGCTTTCTTT; CDR3aa: CASVTVNTEAFF
abundance: many; d_gene: TRBD1; j_gene: TRBJ1-5; v_gene: TRBV28; CDR3nt: TGTGCCAGCAGTTTACGTACAGGGGCTCTTAGCAATCAGCCCCAGCATTTT; CDR3aa: CASSLRTGALSNQPQHF
abundance: many; d_gene: TRBD1; j_gene: TRBJ1-2; v_gene: TRBV11-2; CDR3nt: TGTGCCAGCAGCTCTTGGACAGGGACCTATGGCTACACCTTC; CDR3aa: CASSSWTGTYGYTF
abundance: many; d_gene: TRBD1; j_gene: TRBJ2-2; v_gene: TRBV2; CDR3nt: TGTGCCAGCAGTGGACAGGGAGACACCGGGGAGCTGTTTTTT; CDR3aa: CASSGQGDTGELFF
abundance: many; d_gene: TRBD2; j_gene: TRBJ2-7; v_gene: TRBV29-1; CDR3nt: TGCAGCGTTGACGGACTAGCGGGATCCCCCTACGAGCAGTACTTC; CDR3aa: CSVDGLAGSPYEQYF
abundance: many; d_gene: .; j_gene: TRBJ1-1; v_gene: TRBV20-1; CDR3nt: TGCAGTGCTAGCCAAGACAGGTTCAACACTGAAGCTTTCTTT; CDR3aa: CSASQDRFNTEAFF
abundance: many; d_gene: TRBD1; j_gene: TRBJ2-7; v_gene: TRBV7-6; CDR3nt: TGTGCCAGCAGCTTAAACGAAGGGGGACAGGCCCTCTACGAGCAGTACTTC; CDR3aa: CASSLNEGGQALYEQYF
abundance: many; d_gene: .; j_gene: TRBJ2-7; v_gene: TRBV11-1; CDR3nt: TGTGCCAGCAGCTTAGCGACTGATTCCTACGAGCAGTACTTC; CDR3aa: CASSLATDSYEQYF
abundance: .; d_gene: .; j_gene: TRBJ1-5; v_gene: TRBV30; CDR3nt: TGTGCCAGTAGTATGTGGGGACAGCCCCAGCATTTT; CDR3aa: CASSMWGQPQHF
abundance: few; d_gene: TRBD1; j_gene: TRBJ1-2; v_gene: TRBV29-1; CDR3nt: TGCAGCGTCCGAGGTGGGACAGGGGGGCTTGAGAGCTATGGCTACACCTTC; CDR3aa: CSVRGGTGGLESYGYTF
abundance: .; d_gene: .; j_gene: TRBJ1-4; v_gene: TRBV2; CDR3nt: TGTGCCAGCAGCCGGACGTATAATTCTGAAAAACTGTTTTTT; CDR3aa: CASSRTYNSEKLFF
abundance: .; d_gene: .; j_gene: TRBJ2-5; v_gene: TRBV10-3; CDR3nt: TGTGCCATCAGTGAGGGGGGGCGTTTCCAGTACTTC; CDR3aa: CAISEGGRFQYF
abundance: many; d_gene: .; j_gene: TRBJ1-1; v_gene: TRBV28; CDR3nt: TGTGCCAGCAGTTTCATGGGGAACACTGAAGCTTTCTTT; CDR3aa: CASSFMGNTEAFF
abundance: .; d_gene: TRBD2; j_gene: TRBJ2-1; v_gene: TRBV12-3/TRBV12-4; CDR3nt: TGTGCCAGCAGTAAGACTAGCAACTCCTACAATGAGCAGTTCTTC; CDR3aa: CASSKTSNSYNEQFF
abundance: few; d_gene: .; j_gene: TRBJ1-1; v_gene: TRBV30; CDR3nt: .; CDR3aa: CAWSVGGGSFF
abundance: many; d_gene: .; j_gene: TRBJ2-5; v_gene: TRBV7-9; CDR3nt: TGTGCCAGCAGCTTAGACAGCTTTCAAGAGACCCAGTACTTC; CDR3aa: CASSLDSFQETQYF
abundance: .; d_gene: .; j_gene: TRBJ2-7; v_gene: TRBV9; CDR3nt: TGTGCCAGCAGCAGCCTGGCTAGCGACAGCTCCTACGAGCAGTACTTC; CDR3aa: CASSSLASDSSYEQYF
abundance: few; d_gene: .; j_gene: TRBJ2-2; v_gene: TRBV13; CDR3nt: TGTGCCAGCAAATTTGTAGACCGAGGGGACCGGGAGCTGTTTTTT; CDR3aa: CASKFVDRGDRELFF
abundance: .; d_gene: .; j_gene: TRBJ2-1; v_gene: TRBV14; CDR3nt: TGTGCCAGCAGCCCCCGGCTCCTAAGCTCCTACAATGAGCAGTTCTTC; CDR3aa: CASSPRLLSSYNEQFF
abundance: once; d_gene: TRBD2; j_gene: TRBJ2-1; v_gene: TRBV4-3; CDR3nt: TGCGCCAGCAGCCCCCCGCTAGCGGGAGGCAATGAGCAGTTCTTC; CDR3aa: CASSPPLAGGNEQFF
abundance: many; d_gene: .; j_gene: TRBJ2-1; v_gene: TRBV12-3/TRBV12-4; CDR3nt: TGTGCCAGCAGGACATCAGGGGACCCTCTCTTC; CDR3aa: CASRTSGDPLF
abundance: many; d_gene: .; j_gene: TRBJ2-1; v_gene: TRBV7-9; CDR3nt: TGTGCCAGCAGCCAGAAGGACAGTTCAAATGAGCAGTTCTTC; CDR3aa: CASSQKDSSNEQFF
abundance: .; d_gene: TRBD1; j_gene: TRBJ1-1; v_gene: TRBV25-1; CDR3nt: TGTGCCAGCAGTGAATATCCCAGGGACAGGGGGTATTATGTCACTGAAGCTTTCTTT; CDR3aa: CASSEYPRDRGYYVTEAFF
abundance: few; d_gene: TRBD2; j_gene: TRBJ2-1; v_gene: TRBV5-1; CDR3nt: TGCGCCAGCGGGACTAGCGGGACGTACTACAATGAGCAGTTCTTC; CDR3aa: CASGTSGTYYNEQFF
abundance: .; d_gene: TRBD2; j_gene: TRBJ2-3; v_gene: TRBV6-6; CDR3nt: TGTGCCAGCAGTTACATCCTAGCGGGAACGACAGATACGCAGTATTTT; CDR3aa: CASSYILAGTTDTQYF
abundance: few; d_gene: .; j_gene: TRBJ2-5; v_gene: TRBV5-8; CDR3nt: TGTGCCAGCAGCTTGGAGGTGGTGGCGGAGACCCAAGAGACCCAGTACTTC; CDR3aa: CASSLEVVAETQETQYF